These 13 T cell receptor beta chains came from one sample sequenced in a study of control samples from healthy donors and cancer patients. Using immunoSEQ multiplex PCR, the repertoire was profiled, and TCRdb retains in-frame clones only, with some absent. The sample contains tens of thousands of clones, about 91% of which appear only once. Sequencing input: blood. The receptors come from a man in his forties or fifties in good health.

The V and J genes are TRBV7-2 and TRBJ2-7; D unresolved. In germline, CDR1 is SGHTA, CDR2 FQGNSA. The CDR3 has 14 residues. V gave up 1 base and J gave up 2 bases, with 9 bases separating them. The CDR3 DNA follows: TGTGCCAGCAGCTTAGTGGCAGTCACCTACGAGCAGTACTTC. Protein: CASSLVAVTYEQYF. Looking up the rest from reference TRBV7-2 and TRBJ2-7 gives the full variable domain: GAGVSQSPSNKVTEKGKDVELRCDPISGHTALYWYRQSLGQGLEFLIYFQGNSAPDKSGLPSDRFSAERTGGSVSTLTIQRTQQEDSAVYLCASSLVAVTYEQYFGPGTRLTVT.

The chain joins TRBV5-1 to TRBJ2-7; TRBD1 matches 9 bases. The germline gives CDR1 SGHRS, CDR2 YFSETQ. This CDR3 region has 13 residues. V gave up 5 bases and J gave up 3 bases; unmatched junction bases: 3. The CDR3 sequence is CASRRTGDYEQYF. DNA for the CDR3: TGCGCCAGCAGGAGGACAGGGGACTACGAGCAGTACTTC.

The chain is built from TRBV7-3 and TRBJ1-2, with 7 bases lining up with TRBD1. Germline CDR1 reads SGHTA; CDR2 reads FQGTGA. The ends lost 5 bases at V and 8 bases at J; junction bases unmatched: 8. The CDR3 is 13 residues long. CDR3 region: CASSLERGQGYTF. In DNA, the CDR3 is TGTGCCAGCAGCCTCGAGAGGGGGCAAGGCTACACCTTC.

The chain is built from TRBV13 and TRBJ2-3; 8 bases align to TRBD1. V lost 4 bases, J lost 2 bases, and 8 bases stayed unmatched. The CDR3 extends over 16 amino acids. Germline loops: CDR1 PRHDT, CDR2 FYEKMQ (reference sequence). CDR3 sequence (DNA): TGTGCCAGCAGCTCGATGGACAGGGCCCACACAGATACGCAGTATTTT. This codes for CASSSMDRAHTDTQYF.

The chain uses TRBV10-3 and TRBJ1-1, with 9 positions matching TRBD1. Germline loops: CDR1 ENHRY, CDR2 SYGVKD. The CDR3 is 15 amino acids. The J segment lost 5 bases and the V segment lost 0 bases, leaving 4 bases of the junction unmatched. CDR3 sequence reads: CAISESSGQGTEAFF. The CDR3 DNA is TGTGCCATCAGTGAGTCGTCGGGACAGGGTACTGAAGCTTTCTTT.

This clone is a singleton in its sample. This rearrangement joins TRBV29-1 to TRBJ2-1; 7 nucleotides line up with TRBD1. The CDR3 sequence is 12 residues long. The V gene end was trimmed by 7 bases and the J gene end by 6 bases; junction bases not matched to a gene: 6. The germline gives CDR1 SQVTM, CDR2 ANQGSEA. CDR3 coding DNA: TGCAGCGGACTCACAGGGGTCAATGAGCAGTTCTTC. The encoded protein is CSGLTGVNEQFF.

This clone occurred once. This rearrangement joins TRBV6-2 or TRBV6-3 to TRBJ1-5, with a possible D match to TRBD1 (5 bases). CDR3 length: 17 amino acids. Germline loops: CDR1 MNHEY, CDR2 SVGEGT. V shed 6 bases and J shed 0 bases, with 18 bases lying between them. This CDR3 is CASSSGTAYPSNQPQHF. CDR3 DNA sequence: TGTGCCAGCAGCAGCGGGACCGCATATCCTAGCAATCAGCCCCAGCATTTT.

This rearrangement joins TRBV7-6 to TRBJ2-7; TRBD1 is a possible D gene (5 bases). This CDR3 comprises 15 residues. Per the germline V gene, CDR1 is SGHVS and CDR2 is FNYEAQ. Trimming shortened V by 5 bases and J by 2 bases, and 16 bases separated the two germline ends. In DNA, the CDR3 is TGTGCCAGCAGCCCCCAGGCAGGGTTGGCCTACGAGCAGTACTTC. Residues: CASSPQAGLAYEQYF.

The chain couples TRBV4-2 to TRBJ2-1; a weak D match, TRBD2 (7 bases). Trimming removed 0 bases from V and 2 bases from J, with 11 bases in between. Looked up from germline, CDR1 is LGHNA and CDR2 is YNFKEQ. The length of the CDR3 is 16 residues. For the CDR3, the DNA is TGTGCCAGCAGCCAAGATCGGGGGGCCCCCTACAATGAGCAGTTCTTC. The encoded protein is CASSQDRGAPYNEQFF.

This clone was found once. V usage is TRBV3-1 (or the pseudogene TRBV3-2) and J usage is TRBJ2-5, with 9 bases that match TRBD2. J was trimmed by 5 bases and V by 5 bases; bases with no gene match: 6. The CDR3 covers 14 residues. Germline CDR1 and CDR2: LGHDT and YNNKEL (reference sequence). CDR3: CASSEGRGGETQYF. The CDR3 DNA is TGTGCCAGCAGCGAAGGGCGGGGGGGCGAGACCCAGTACTTC.

This sequence joins TRBV7-6 and TRBJ2-5, with a tentative D call TRBD1 (6 bases). Germline CDR1 and CDR2: SGHVS and FNYEAQ. The CDR3 loop spans 14 amino acids. Trimming cost V 6 bases and J 0 bases, with 11 bases left between them. The CDR3 loop reads CASRHGQYQETQYF. The CDR3 DNA sequence: TGTGCCAGCAGGCACGGACAGTACCAAGAGACCCAGTACTTC.

This chain links TRBV5-8 with TRBJ1-1, with D perhaps matching TRBD1 (5 bases). The CDR3 length is 13 residues. V was trimmed by 2 bases and J by 6 bases, leaving 11 bases between them. Per the germline V gene, CDR1 is SGHTS and CDR2 is YDEGEE. The DNA of the CDR3 is TGTGCCAGCAGCTTAGGAGGGGCTTCTGAAGCTTTCTTT. Its protein product is CASSLGGASEAFF. The full variable domain, its missing parts supplied by reference TRBV5-8 and TRBJ1-1, is EAGVTQSPTHLIKTRGQQATLRCSPISGHTSVYWYQQALGLGLQFLLWYDEGEERNRGNFPPRFSGRQFPNYSSELNVNALELEDSALYLCASSLGGASEAFFGQGTRLTVV.

This chain links TRBV18 with TRBJ1-1; TRBD1 might be the D (5 bases). The length of the CDR3 is 13 residues. The germline V gene has CDR1 KGHSH and CDR2 LQKENI. The germline V and J ends were trimmed by 6 bases and 3 bases, with 11 bases remaining between them. CDR3 nucleotide sequence: TGTGCCAGCTCGGCAAGGGGAGACACTGAAGCTTTCTTT. Amino acid sequence: CASSARGDTEAFF.